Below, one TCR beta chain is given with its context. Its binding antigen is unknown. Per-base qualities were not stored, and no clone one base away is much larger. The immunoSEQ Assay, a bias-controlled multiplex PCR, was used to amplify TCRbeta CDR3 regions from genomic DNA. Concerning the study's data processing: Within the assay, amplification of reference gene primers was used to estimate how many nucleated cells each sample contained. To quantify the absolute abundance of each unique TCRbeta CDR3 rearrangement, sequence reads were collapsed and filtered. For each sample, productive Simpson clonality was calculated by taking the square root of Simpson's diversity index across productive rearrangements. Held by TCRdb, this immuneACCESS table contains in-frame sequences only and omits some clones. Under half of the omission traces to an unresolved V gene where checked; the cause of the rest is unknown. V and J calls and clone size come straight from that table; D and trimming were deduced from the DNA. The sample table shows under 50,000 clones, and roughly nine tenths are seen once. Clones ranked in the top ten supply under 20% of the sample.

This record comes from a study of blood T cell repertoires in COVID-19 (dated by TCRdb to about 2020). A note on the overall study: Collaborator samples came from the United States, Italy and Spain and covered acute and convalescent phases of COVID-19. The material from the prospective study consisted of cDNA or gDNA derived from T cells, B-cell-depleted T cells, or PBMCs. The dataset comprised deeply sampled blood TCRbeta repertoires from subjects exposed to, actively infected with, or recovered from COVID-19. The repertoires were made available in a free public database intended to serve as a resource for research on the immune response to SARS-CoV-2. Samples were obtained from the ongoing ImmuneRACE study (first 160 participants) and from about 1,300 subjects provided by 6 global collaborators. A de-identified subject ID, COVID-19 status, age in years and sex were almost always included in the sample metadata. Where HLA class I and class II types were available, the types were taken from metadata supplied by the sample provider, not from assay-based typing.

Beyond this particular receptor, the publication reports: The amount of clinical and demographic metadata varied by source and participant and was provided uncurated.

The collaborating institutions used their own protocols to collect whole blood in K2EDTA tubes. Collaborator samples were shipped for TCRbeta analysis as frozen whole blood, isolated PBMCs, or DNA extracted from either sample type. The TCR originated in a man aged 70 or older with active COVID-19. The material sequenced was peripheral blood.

The DNA sequence follows: TGTGCCAGCAGTTTAGGGGGGGCACTCTCTGGAAACACCATATATTTT. Translated, this is CASSLGGALSGNTIYF. In this chain, TRBV28 is recombined with TRBJ1-3, with TRBD1 as a weak D call on 6 bases. The germline V gene encodes CDR1 MDHEN and CDR2 SYDVKM. The CDR3, cysteine through phenylalanine, is 16 amino acids long. The entry retains the CDR3 DNA only, 48 bases that are in frame from base 1. The junction carries 11 bases between V and J, which are trimmed by 2 bases and 0 bases respectively.